This T cell receptor (beta chain) stems from a study of blood T cell repertoires in COVID-19. As for the study in general: Acute and convalescent COVID-19 samples came from the United States, Italy and Spain. The analysed material was cDNA or gDNA that came from T cells, B-cell-depleted T cells, or PBMCs.

Germline V gives CDR1 MDHEN, CDR2 SYDVKM. Trimming took 2 bases from V and 0 from J, leaving 11 bases between them. The CDR3 has 16 amino acids. The authors' processing: Scientists estimated how many nucleated cells there were by amplifying reference gene primers. Some clones are missing from TCRdb's copy, which holds only in-frame ones; the method was immunoSEQ multiplex PCR. Clonal size and the V and J genes are those of that table, whereas D and trimming came from the DNA. The top ten clones hold approximately 18% of a sample with about 150,000 clones, around 80% of them seen once. The rearrangement uses TRBV28 and TRBJ1-3, with D unresolved. The sample taken for sequencing was peripheral blood. This sequence was found in a woman in her seventies who had recovered from COVID-19. For the CDR3, the DNA is TGTGCCAGCAGTTTAGTCCAGGCGAGCTCTGGAAACACCATATATTTT. Its protein product is CASSLVQASSGNTIYF.